This entry is about one T cell receptor beta chain. This clonotype was recorded a few times. Its antigen target is currently unknown. Base qualities are not provided; no much larger clone lies one nucleotide away. This specimen comes from a study of post-analysis software for immune sequencing data (dated by TCRdb to the mid-2010s). Turning to the overall study: Disease courses on record covered relapsing-remitting, secondary progressive and progressive-relapsing multiple sclerosis, though some patients had no subtype annotation. The patient repertoires were compared against roughly 12 previously published healthy control repertoires obtained from donors aged roughly 6 to 28 years. A subset of samples was prepared in parallel using single-end sample barcoding, then pooled and co-amplified after Illumina adapter ligation.

TCR beta repertoires were profiled from peripheral blood of more than ten young patients with multiple sclerosis to demonstrate the VDJtools post-analysis software. The multiple sclerosis patients were children and adolescents ranging in age from roughly 6 to 15 years. Study-wide conclusions, independent of this receptor: The control group was slightly older than the multiple sclerosis patient group. Strong co-clustering of samples prepared in the same batch was shown by direct clustering with F measure, prompting a batch-effect correction. Multiple sclerosis patients had significantly lower normalized Chao1 diversity than controls, a result that suggests substantial peripheral T-cell clonal expansion.

The library was obtained by PCR. Sequencing was carried out with an Illumina HiSeq 2500. To reduce PCR and sequencing biases, unique molecular identifiers were built into the TCR beta cDNA libraries. Every 1 to 10 million input T cells yielded 500,000 or so cDNA molecules, meaning each molecule approximated one T cell. The patient libraries were prepared and sequenced with the same protocol used for the earlier healthy control dataset. Samples belonging to the same batch were prepared together, multiplexed and sequenced on a shared HiSeq lane. The source study handled its data this way. Raw barcoded reads were processed with MIGEC, and single-read molecular identifier groups were discarded before consensus assembly and CDR3 extraction. VDJtools was used for post-analysis of the clonotype tables, and diversity was normalized by down-sampling every dataset to the size of the smallest sample. To correct batch-related cross-sample contamination, repertoire overlap clustering matched CDR3 amino acid sequences but not nucleotide sequences. The public reads were reanalyzed by TCRdb: fastp trimming at Q25, MiXCR alignment, in-frame beta chains only. Each CDR3 protein appears once, grouped with its most common genes and DNA. For this entry, the V and J calls and clone size follow TCRdb and not the study's own pipeline. The sample table contains about half a million distinct CDR3 sequences; only one count was recorded for around 36% of them. The biggest ten clones account for around 6.1% of the sample.

The sequence was obtained from a girl between 2 and 17 years old with multiple sclerosis. Material for sequencing was blood.

The nucleotide sequence is given as TGCAGTGCTAGAGGCAGCTGGGGGCAGCGAGATACGCAGTATTTT. It specifies CSARGSWGQRDTQYF. The rearrangement joined TRBV20-1 to TRBJ2-3; TRBD1 is perhaps the D gene, given 6 matching bases. The trim is 1 base for V and 5 bases for J, with a gap of 16 bases between the germline ends. The CDR3 runs 15 residues from the cysteine to the phenylalanine. Of all the DNA, just the CDR3 is kept, 45 bases in frame from base 1. The germline V gene (reference sequence) yields DFQATT for CDR1 and SNEGSKA for CDR2.